This is a list of T cell receptor beta chains from one sample in a study of T-cell memory formation after mild COVID-19. TCRdb re-called the 5' RACE reads through MiXCR, storing one row per CDR3 protein. Here the sample spans 150,000 to 200,000 distinct CDR3 sequences, around 10% being singletons. The sequenced sample was PBMCs or a T cell subset sorted from them (not recorded which). The source of these receptors is a man aged 18-30 years who had mild COVID-19 (a few samples of this study predate the infection). Cell type and time point are not known. Each CDR3 is given with its conserved first and last residue. The order of the fields is clone size, D gene, V gene, J gene, CDR3 DNA, CDR3 protein. A D gene is named only where the DNA matches it firmly. Some rows mark clone size as missing; the rest say once, few, many or name a class of expanded clone.

clone size: NA
D gene: NA
V gene: TRBV7-2
J gene: TRBJ2-6
CDR3 DNA: TGTGCCAGCAGCCAGACGAGCTCTGGGGCCAACGTCCTGACTTTC
CDR3 protein: CASSQTSSGANVLTF

clone size: many
D gene: NA
V gene: TRBV5-1
J gene: TRBJ2-5
CDR3 DNA: TGCGCCAGCAGCTTGTCGGGGTCCCAAGAGACCCAGTACTTC
CDR3 protein: CASSLSGSQETQYF

clone size: NA
D gene: TRBD2
V gene: TRBV18
J gene: TRBJ2-5
CDR3 DNA: TGTGCCAGCTCGGGGCTAGCGGGGATGGAGACCCAGTACTTC
CDR3 protein: CASSGLAGMETQYF

clone size: few
D gene: NA
V gene: TRBV24-1
J gene: TRBJ2-3
CDR3 DNA: TGTGCCACCAGTGACCGACAGGCCACAGATACGCAGTATTTT
CDR3 protein: CATSDRQATDTQYF

clone size: once
D gene: TRBD2
V gene: TRBV4-1
J gene: TRBJ2-7
CDR3 DNA: TGCGCCAGCAGCCAGGAACTAGCGGGGGGCTCCTACGAGCAGTACTTC
CDR3 protein: CASSQELAGGSYEQYF

clone size: many
D gene: NA
V gene: TRBV12-3/TRBV12-4
J gene: TRBJ2-7
CDR3 DNA: TGTGCCAGCAGTTCGATGAGTCTCAGGAGCTCCTACGAGCAGTACTTC
CDR3 protein: CASSSMSLRSSYEQYF

clone size: NA
D gene: TRBD2
V gene: TRBV7-2
J gene: TRBJ2-5
CDR3 DNA: TGTGCCAGCACGGGCTGGGCGGGGGGAGAAGAGACCCAGTACTTC
CDR3 protein: CASTGWAGGEETQYF

clone size: many
D gene: NA
V gene: TRBV3-1
J gene: TRBJ2-3
CDR3 DNA: TGTGCCAGCAGCCTCCCGGGAGCAGATACGCAGTATTTT
CDR3 protein: CASSLPGADTQYF

clone size: NA
D gene: NA
V gene: TRBV27
J gene: TRBJ1-4
CDR3 DNA: TGTGCCAGCAGTTTAAATGGGGTGAGCGAAAAACTGTTTTTT
CDR3 protein: CASSLNGVSEKLFF

clone size: few
D gene: NA
V gene: TRBV7-2
J gene: TRBJ2-3
CDR3 DNA: TGTGCCAGCAGCTTAGAGTCCCGGGGATTCACAGATACGCAGTATTTT
CDR3 protein: CASSLESRGFTDTQYF

clone size: few
D gene: TRBD1
V gene: TRBV20-1
J gene: TRBJ1-1
CDR3 DNA: TGCAGTGCTCCCCCGACAGGGCCGAACACTGAAGCTTTCTTT
CDR3 protein: CSAPPTGPNTEAFF

clone size: NA
D gene: NA
V gene: TRBV4-2
J gene: TRBJ1-4
CDR3 DNA: TGTGCCAGCAGCCCACAGACCGGTCGTGAAGAACTGTTTTTT
CDR3 protein: CASSPQTGREELFF

clone size: NA
D gene: NA
V gene: TRBV9
J gene: TRBJ2-3
CDR3 DNA: TGTGCCAGCAGCGTGGCGGGGGCCACAGATACGCAGTATTTT
CDR3 protein: CASSVAGATDTQYF

clone size: few
D gene: NA
V gene: TRBV5-6
J gene: TRBJ1-1
CDR3 DNA: TGTGCCAGCAGCAAGAAGTCAAACACTGAAGCTTTCTTT
CDR3 protein: CASSKKSNTEAFF

clone size: few
D gene: TRBD2
V gene: TRBV7-2
J gene: TRBJ2-3
CDR3 DNA: TGTGCCAGCAGCTTAGCCCCAGCGGGGGGGCAAGATACGCAGTATTTT
CDR3 protein: CASSLAPAGGQDTQYF

clone size: many
D gene: NA
V gene: TRBV29-1
J gene: TRBJ1-1
CDR3 DNA: TGCAGCGTTGGGGCAGGGTGGGGGATGAACACTGAAGCTTTCTTT
CDR3 protein: CSVGAGWGMNTEAFF

clone size: NA
D gene: NA
V gene: TRBV9
J gene: TRBJ1-2
CDR3 DNA: TGTGCCAGCAGCCCGAGTCCGGGCCCGGTCGGGGGGGGCTACACCTTC
CDR3 protein: CASSPSPGPVGGGYTF

clone size: many
D gene: TRBD2
V gene: TRBV5-1
J gene: TRBJ2-5
CDR3 DNA: TGCGCCACCTCCCTAGCGGGGGGGCACCAAGAGACCCAGTACTTC
CDR3 protein: CATSLAGGHQETQYF

clone size: NA
D gene: NA
V gene: TRBV18
J gene: TRBJ2-6
CDR3 DNA: TGTGCCAGCTCACCGATCGTGCTCTCCGGGGCCAACGTCCTGACTTTC
CDR3 protein: CASSPIVLSGANVLTF

clone size: NA
D gene: NA
V gene: TRBV12-3/TRBV12-4
J gene: TRBJ2-6
CDR3 DNA: TGTGCCAGCAGGACAAGCATCTCTGGGGCCAACGTCCTGACTTTC
CDR3 protein: CASRTSISGANVLTF

clone size: NA
D gene: NA
V gene: TRBV7-9
J gene: TRBJ1-1
CDR3 DNA: TGTGCCAGCAGCCACGAAAGGGATTGGCGCACTGAAGCTTTCTTT
CDR3 protein: CASSHERDWRTEAFF

clone size: NA
D gene: TRBD1
V gene: TRBV6-2/TRBV6-3
J gene: TRBJ2-1
CDR3 DNA: TGTGCCAGCAGTTACCCCCTTACAGGGGTTGAGCAGTTCTTC
CDR3 protein: CASSYPLTGVEQFF

clone size: many
D gene: NA
V gene: TRBV6-6
J gene: TRBJ1-3
CDR3 DNA: TGTGCCAGCAGTTTTACAGGGTCTGGAAACACCATATATTTT
CDR3 protein: CASSFTGSGNTIYF

clone size: NA
D gene: NA
V gene: TRBV2
J gene: TRBJ1-6
CDR3 DNA: TGTGCCAGCAAGGTGGGACGCGACCCCCTCCACTTT
CDR3 protein: CASKVGRDPLHF